This T cell receptor beta chain was recovered during a study of neurological immune-mediated disorders. Study-wide points: HTLV-1-associated myelopathy had the most TCR clonal expansion, whereas multiple sclerosis had the least (lower than in healthy controls).

TCRdb redid the calling of the 5' RACE reads with MiXCR, one entry per CDR3 protein. The data contain approximately 25,000 distinct CDR3 sequences, around 21% of them singletons. By share of the sample, this clonotype is medium-sized. Antigen unknown. The CDR3 loop spans 14 amino acids. Germline CDR1 reads MGHRA; CDR2 reads YSYEKL. V lost 1 base to trimming and J lost 4 bases, with 10 bases between them. The chain carries TRBV4-1 and TRBJ2-5; perhaps TRBD2 as D (6 bases). This sequence was found in a woman aged 60-70 years in good health. Sequencing was done on a sample of PBMCs. This CDR3 reads CASSQGGTGETQYF. CDR3 bases: TGCGCCAGCAGCCAAGGAGGGACTGGAGAGACCCAGTACTTC.